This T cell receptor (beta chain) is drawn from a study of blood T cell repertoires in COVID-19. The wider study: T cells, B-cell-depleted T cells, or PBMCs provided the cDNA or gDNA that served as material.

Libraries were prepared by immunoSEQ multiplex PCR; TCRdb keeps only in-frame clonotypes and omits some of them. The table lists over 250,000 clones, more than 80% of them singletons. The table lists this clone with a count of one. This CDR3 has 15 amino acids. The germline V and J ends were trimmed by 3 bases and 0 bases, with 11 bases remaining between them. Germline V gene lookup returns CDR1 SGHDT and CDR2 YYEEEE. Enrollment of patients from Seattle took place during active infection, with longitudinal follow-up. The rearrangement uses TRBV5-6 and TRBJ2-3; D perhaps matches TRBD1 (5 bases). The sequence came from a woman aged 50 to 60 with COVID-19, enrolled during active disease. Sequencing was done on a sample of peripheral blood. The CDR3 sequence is CASSSGHLSTDTQYF. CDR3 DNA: TGTGCCAGCAGCTCCGGACACCTGAGCACAGATACGCAGTATTTT.